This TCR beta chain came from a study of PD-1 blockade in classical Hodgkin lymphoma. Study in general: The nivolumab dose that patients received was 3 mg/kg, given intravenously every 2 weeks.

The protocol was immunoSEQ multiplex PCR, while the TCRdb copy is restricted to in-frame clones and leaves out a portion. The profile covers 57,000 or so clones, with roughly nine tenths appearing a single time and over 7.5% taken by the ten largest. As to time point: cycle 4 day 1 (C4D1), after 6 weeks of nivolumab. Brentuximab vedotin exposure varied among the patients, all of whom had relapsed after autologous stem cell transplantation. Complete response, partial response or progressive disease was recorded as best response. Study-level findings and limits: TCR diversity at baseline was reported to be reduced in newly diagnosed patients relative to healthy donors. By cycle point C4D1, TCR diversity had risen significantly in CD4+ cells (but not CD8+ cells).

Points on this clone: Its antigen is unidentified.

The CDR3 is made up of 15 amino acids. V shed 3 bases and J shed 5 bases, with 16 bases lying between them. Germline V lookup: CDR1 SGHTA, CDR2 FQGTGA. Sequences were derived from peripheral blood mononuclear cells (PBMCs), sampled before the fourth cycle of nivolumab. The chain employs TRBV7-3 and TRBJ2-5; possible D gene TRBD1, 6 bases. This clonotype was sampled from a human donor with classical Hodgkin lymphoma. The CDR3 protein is CASSLDNRVGETQYF. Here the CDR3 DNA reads TGTGCCAGCAGCTTGGATAACAGGGTAGGGGAGACCCAGTACTTC.